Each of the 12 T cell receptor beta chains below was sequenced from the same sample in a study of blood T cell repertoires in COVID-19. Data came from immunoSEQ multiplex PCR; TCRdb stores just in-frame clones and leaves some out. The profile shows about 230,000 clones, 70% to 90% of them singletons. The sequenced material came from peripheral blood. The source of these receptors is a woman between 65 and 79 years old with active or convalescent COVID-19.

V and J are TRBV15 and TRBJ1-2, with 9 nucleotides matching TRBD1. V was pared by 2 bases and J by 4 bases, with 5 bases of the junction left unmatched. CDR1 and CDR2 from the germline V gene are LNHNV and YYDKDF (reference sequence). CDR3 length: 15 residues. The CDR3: CATSRTTGGGYGYTF. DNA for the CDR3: TGTGCCACCAGCAGAACGACAGGGGGAGGCTATGGCTACACCTTC.

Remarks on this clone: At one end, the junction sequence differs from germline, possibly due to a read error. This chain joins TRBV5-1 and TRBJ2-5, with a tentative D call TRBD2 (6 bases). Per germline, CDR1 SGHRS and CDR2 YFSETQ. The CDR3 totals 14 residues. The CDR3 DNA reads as TGCGCCAGCCGCTTCGGGGGACCCGAAGAGACCCAGTACTTC. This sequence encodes CASRFGGPEETQYF.

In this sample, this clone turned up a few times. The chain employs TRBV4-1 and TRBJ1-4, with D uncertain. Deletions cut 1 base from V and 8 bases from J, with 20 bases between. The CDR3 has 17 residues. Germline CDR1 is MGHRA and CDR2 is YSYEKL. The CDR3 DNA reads TGCGCCAGCAGCCAAGTCCTGTCGGCGAGGGAAGAGGAAAAACTGTTTTTT. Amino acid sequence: CASSQVLSAREEEKLFF.

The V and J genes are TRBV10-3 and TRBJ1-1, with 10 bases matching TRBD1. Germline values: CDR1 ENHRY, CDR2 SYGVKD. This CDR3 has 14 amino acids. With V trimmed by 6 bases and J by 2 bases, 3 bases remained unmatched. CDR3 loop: CAISRTGGNTEAFF. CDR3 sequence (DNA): TGTGCCATCAGCCGGACAGGGGGAAACACTGAAGCTTTCTTT.

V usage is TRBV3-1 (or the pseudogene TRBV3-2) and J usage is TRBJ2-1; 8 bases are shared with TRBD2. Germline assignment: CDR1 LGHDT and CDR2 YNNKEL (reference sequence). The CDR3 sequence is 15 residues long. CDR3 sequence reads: CAQGSGRARNNEQFF. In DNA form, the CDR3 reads TGTGCTCAAGGCTCCGGGAGGGCCAGGAATAATGAGCAGTTCTTC.

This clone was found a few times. CDR3 nucleotide sequence: TGTGCCCGCTCCGGGACAGGGTTGCGGGGAGCTTTCTTT. Protein sequence: CARSGTGLRGAFF. The genes are TRBV19 and TRBJ1-1, with 9 bases identical to TRBD1. The germline gives CDR1 LNHDA, CDR2 SQIVND (reference sequence). The V segment lost 11 bases and the J segment 10 bases; nucleotides outside the gene matches: 14. This CDR3 is 13 amino acids long.

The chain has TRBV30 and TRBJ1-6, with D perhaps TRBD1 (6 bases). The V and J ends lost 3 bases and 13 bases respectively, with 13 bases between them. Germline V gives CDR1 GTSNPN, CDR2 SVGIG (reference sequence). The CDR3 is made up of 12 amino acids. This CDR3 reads CAWSTGPVPLHF. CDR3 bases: TGTGCCTGGAGCACAGGGCCTGTTCCCCTCCACTTT.

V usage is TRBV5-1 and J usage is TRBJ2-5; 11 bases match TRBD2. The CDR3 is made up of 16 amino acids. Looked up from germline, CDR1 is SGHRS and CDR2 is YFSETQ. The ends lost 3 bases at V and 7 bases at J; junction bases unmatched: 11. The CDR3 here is CASSWASGRLVGTQYF. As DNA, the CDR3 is TGCGCCAGCAGCTGGGCTAGCGGGAGGCTCGTTGGGACCCAGTACTTC.

In nucleotides, the CDR3 is TGTGCCAGCAGTACCCGGACTAGCGGGAGTAGAAATGAGCAGTTCTTC. It yields the protein CASSTRTSGSRNEQFF. J is TRBJ2-1 and V is TRBV28; 13 bases are shared with TRBD2. The ends lost 5 bases at V and 7 bases at J; junction bases unmatched: 8. The CDR3 length is 16 residues. The germline V gene has CDR1 MDHEN and CDR2 SYDVKM.

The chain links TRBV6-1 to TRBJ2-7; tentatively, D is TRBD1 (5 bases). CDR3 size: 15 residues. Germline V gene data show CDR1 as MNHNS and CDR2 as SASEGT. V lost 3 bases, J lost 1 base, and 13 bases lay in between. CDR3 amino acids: CASSDRARGSYEQYF. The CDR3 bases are TGTGCCAGCAGTGATAGAGCTAGGGGTTCCTACGAGCAGTACTTC.

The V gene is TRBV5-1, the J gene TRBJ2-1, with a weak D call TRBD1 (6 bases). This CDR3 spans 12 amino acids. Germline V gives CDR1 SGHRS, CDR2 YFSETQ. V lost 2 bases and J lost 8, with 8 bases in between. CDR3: CASSFGGDEQFF. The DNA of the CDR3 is TGCGCCAGCAGCTTTGGGGGCGATGAGCAGTTCTTC.

CDR3 residues: CASSGQGIGTDTQYF. CDR3 sequence (DNA): TGTGCCAGCAGTGGCCAGGGGATAGGCACAGATACGCAGTATTTT. The J gene is TRBJ2-3, the V gene TRBV6-4, with D perhaps TRBD1 (6 bases). V shed 4 bases and J shed 1 base, with 12 bases lying between them. Germline V CDR1 and CDR2: MRHNA, SNTAGT. This CDR3 has 15 residues.